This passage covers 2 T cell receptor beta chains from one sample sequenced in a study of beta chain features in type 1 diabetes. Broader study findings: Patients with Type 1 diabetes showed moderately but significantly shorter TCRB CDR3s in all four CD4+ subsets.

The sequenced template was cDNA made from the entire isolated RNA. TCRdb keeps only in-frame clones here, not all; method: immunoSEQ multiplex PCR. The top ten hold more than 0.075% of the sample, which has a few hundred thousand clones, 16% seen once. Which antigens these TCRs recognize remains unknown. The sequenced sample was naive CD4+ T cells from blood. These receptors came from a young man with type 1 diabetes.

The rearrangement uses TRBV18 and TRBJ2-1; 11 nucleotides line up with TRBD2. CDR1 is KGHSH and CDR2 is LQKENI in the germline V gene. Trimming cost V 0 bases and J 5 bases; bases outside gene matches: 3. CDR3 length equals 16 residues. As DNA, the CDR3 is TGTGCCAGCTCACCACCTACTAGCGGGAGCCACAATGAGCAGTTCTTC. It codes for CASSPPTSGSHNEQFF.

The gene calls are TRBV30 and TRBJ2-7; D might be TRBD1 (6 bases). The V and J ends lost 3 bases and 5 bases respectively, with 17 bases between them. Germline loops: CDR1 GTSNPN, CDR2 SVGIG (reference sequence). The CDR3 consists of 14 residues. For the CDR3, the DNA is TGTGCCTGGAGCTACTCACAGGGATTTAACGAGCAGTACTTC. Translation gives CAWSYSQGFNEQYF.